This entry is about one TCR beta chain. This sample is part of a study of blood T cell repertoires in COVID-19. On the study more broadly: Specimens from acute and convalescent COVID-19 originated in the United States, Italy and Spain. Sample material is recorded as cDNA or gDNA derived from T cells, B-cell-depleted T cells, or PBMCs.

In the authors' workflow: Reference gene primer amplification yielded estimated nucleated cell counts. Here immunoSEQ multiplex PCR was the method, and the copy in TCRdb shows in-frame clones only, minus some. That table furnishes V, J and clone size, whereas the DNA furnished D and trimming. The sample yields about 380,000 clones, less than 85% seen once. Source material: peripheral blood. This receptor was identified in a young woman with acute or convalescent COVID-19.

The CDR3 bases are TGCGCCAGCAGCTCGACAGCTGATAATTCACCCCTCCACTTT. Amino acids: CASSSTADNSPLHF. The rearrangement uses TRBV5-1 and TRBJ1-6; tentative D call: TRBD1 (5 bases). V lost 3 bases, J lost 5 bases, and 9 bases lay in between. The CDR3 runs to 14 residues. Germline CDR1 SGHRS, CDR2 YFSETQ.